This TCR beta chain comes out of a study of T cell repertoires in cytomegalovirus infection (dated by TCRdb to the late 2010s). Study-wide context: Peptide stimulations targeted recently identified HLA-C-restricted CMV epitopes, whose presentation resists viral immunomodulation, together with well-studied HLA-B-restricted epitopes. The HLA type of each donor mattered for the analysis, because public TCR beta signatures pointed to carriage of CMV infection along with the matching HLA type.

CDR3 length: 14 amino acids, cysteine to phenylalanine. Left in the record is the CDR3 DNA by itself, 42 bases read in frame from the first base. The V and J ends are trimmed by 3 bases and 4 bases, leaving 10 bases between them. This sample's treatment or condition label indicates: in vitro stimulation with specific CMV peptide epitopes to enrich CMV-specific T cells. The sequencing machine was an Illumina HiSeq 1500. TCRdb trimmed the raw reads at Q25, called clones with MiXCR and kept productive beta chains. Entries are consolidated by CDR3 protein sequence, retaining the most common genes and DNA. The sample includes approximately 89,000 distinct CDR3 sequences, with about 24% observed a single time. The top ten hold about 50% of the sample. Turning to this clonotype: What antigen it recognizes has not been identified. Per-base quality was not reported, and no clone a single base away is much larger than it.

General conclusions and limits of the study: The ex vivo response was dominated by HLA-C-restricted CMV-specific TCR beta clonotypes, which also provided the single most frequent clonotype in two of eight donors. Carriers of CMV infection plus the relevant HLA type were discriminated by the cumulative frequency of public TCR beta family members in the study cohort and in an independent approximately 360-donor cohort.

The source material was CD8+ T cells from cultured PBMCs, sampled from culture after CMV antigen stimulation. The rearrangement joined TRBV12-3 or TRBV12-4 to TRBJ1-5, and possibly TRBD1, on 6 matching bases. This TCR derives from a human donor in good health (CMV status not recorded). Some clones in this sample may be carry-over from other donors' samples. The nucleotides read TGTGCCAGCAGTTTTGGGCAGGGGAATCAGCCCCAGCATTTT. Its translation reads: CASSFGQGNQPQHF.